The clone carrying this T cell receptor (beta chain) was detected many times. TCRdb re-called the RACE reads with MiXCR, one entry per CDR3 protein. This table has about 130,000 distinct CDR3 sequences, about 9% appearing once. Time point in this sample: healthy volunteer bleed at 2 weeks. Total RNA extraction was carried out from unfractionated whole blood. This sample is part of a study of human T cells and chemical hapten exposure. Germline V gene sequence: CDR1 ENHRY, CDR2 SYGVKD. Trimming stripped 8 bases from V and 3 bases from J, with 10 bases between. The CDR3 runs to 13 residues. The sample comprised whole blood. This receptor was obtained from a male donor in good health. Some clones in this sample may be carry-over from other donors' samples. The chain combines TRBV10-3 with TRBJ2-2, with D perhaps matching TRBD1 (6 bases). The CDR3 nucleotides are TGTGCCATCTGGCACAGGGACACCGGGGAGCTGTTTTTT. This gives the protein CAIWHRDTGELFF.